The entry that follows covers one T cell receptor (beta chain) sequence. This sample is drawn from a study of blood T cell repertoires in COVID-19. Authors' analysis steps: Cell counts per sample came from amplifying reference gene primers. The table came from immunoSEQ multiplex PCR; TCRdb's copy has only in-frame clones and leaves some out. V, J and clone size were drawn from that table, and D and trimming were deduced from the DNA. In the table there are roughly 300,000 clones, more than 70% of which are singletons. Germline V CDR1 and CDR2: SGHAT, FQNNGV. J lost 5 bases, V lost 1 base, and 4 bases had no gene match. The CDR3 has 14 amino acids.

The receptor was derived from a woman aged 45-59 years who had recovered from COVID-19. Material for sequencing was peripheral blood. This chain links TRBV11-2 with TRBJ2-7; 8 bases align to TRBD1. The CDR3 sequence is CASSLGQGINEQYF. The CDR3 DNA is TGTGCCAGCAGCTTAGGACAGGGGATTAACGAGCAGTACTTC.